The clone carrying this T cell receptor (beta chain) was observed a few times. The V and J ends lost 5 bases and 6 bases, in that order; junction bases with no gene match: 5. This CDR3 spans 13 amino acids. Germline V gene sequence: CDR1 SGHTA, CDR2 FQGNSA. These data belong to a study of T-cell memory formation after mild COVID-19. Each CDR3 protein is one row after TCRdb ran MiXCR on the 5' RACE reads. The sample includes under 450,000 distinct CDR3 sequences, approximately 15% of them seen just once. This chain uses TRBV7-2 with TRBJ2-3; 7 bases match TRBD2. The origin of this receptor is a man aged 18 to 35 who had mild COVID-19 (a few samples of this study predate the infection). Cell type and time point are not known. The specimen was PBMCs or a T cell subset sorted from them (not recorded which). Here the CDR3 reads CASSDGLGDTQYF. Written as DNA, the CDR3 is TGTGCCAGCAGCGACGGACTAGGGGATACGCAGTATTTT.